The entry below describes one T cell receptor beta chain. Antigen: not known. CDR3 length: 16 residues. V was shortened by 3 bases and J by 0 bases, with 11 bases between the two germline ends. Germline-derived CDR1 and CDR2 are KGHSH and LQKENI. The sample is drawn from a study of T cells in localized non-small cell lung cancer. Broader study findings: Clonality peaked in uninvolved adjacent lung rather than tumor. Higher adjacent-lung clonality was associated with shorter survival. The tumor had only one region sequenced, so heterogeneity remains possible.

The method was immunoSEQ multiplex PCR; TCRdb's version includes in-frame clones alone and lacks a portion of them. This table has approximately 31,000 clones, approximately 90% appearing once. The starting material was peripheral blood, obtained before any cancer treatment. The chain is built from TRBV18 and TRBJ2-2; no firm D call. The TCR originated in a male donor at least 60 years old with stage III lung adenocarcinoma. The CDR3 spells CASSPMTISNTGELFF. The CDR3 bases are TGTGCCAGCTCACCCATGACCATTTCGAACACCGGGGAGCTGTTTTTT.